This section outlines one T cell receptor beta chain sequence together with its context. The antigen is unknown. This record belongs to a study of TIL therapy for anti-PD-1-resistant metastatic lung cancer. About the research overall: Tumors had a median PD-L1 proportion score of 5% to 6.5%. By whole-exome sequencing, median non-synonymous tumor mutation burden was around 1.5 mutations per megabase.

This was the immunoSEQ v3 assay. Sequencing depth was 1.9 million or so read pairs for survey level, about 5-6.5 million for deep. Clones were read by immunoSEQ multiplex PCR, and TCRdb kept only the in-frame ones, dropping some. The sample includes more than 5,500 clones, about 65% seen only once; the top ten take around 7.7%. Study conclusions and caveats: Compared with baseline intratumoral T cells, expanded TIL cultures were more clonal and less diverse (around 5.7% vs 31%).

This sample's time point: pre-treatment sample, taken before nivolumab and TIL therapy. Most excised metastases sampled were pleural nodules or supraclavicular lymph nodes. The CDR3 is 15 amino acids. V was clipped by 5 bases and J by 13 bases; unmatched bases: 16. From germline, CDR1 is SGHVS and CDR2 FQNEAQ. The genes are TRBV7-8 and TRBJ2-1, with 8 nucleotides matching TRBD1. Source: tumor tissue, taken at baseline. The clonotype comes from a person aged 25-85 years with non-small cell lung cancer. This chain's CDR3 is CASSSRTGSGTHQFF. The CDR3 DNA follows: TGTGCCAGCAGCAGTCGGACAGGGAGTGGGACCCACCAGTTCTTC.